The clone carrying this TCR beta chain occurred a few times. What it binds is not known. TCRdb re-analysed the reads in MiXCR, keeping a single row per CDR3 protein. The sample carries approximately 1,000,000 distinct CDR3 sequences, 30% to 40% recorded once. The V segment lost 5 bases and the J segment 8 bases; nucleotides outside the gene matches: 7. CDR3 length: 15 residues. Germline values: CDR1 SGHAT, CDR2 FQNNGV. The sample belongs to a study of T cell repertoires in cytomegalovirus infection. Study context: In the study, CMV epitopes included recently identified HLA-C-restricted and well-studied HLA-B-restricted ones. Indications of both CMV infection and matching HLA type were provided by public TCR beta signatures.

Findings and caveats of the study: Public TCR beta family frequency separated CMV-and-HLA carriers, including in an independent cohort. Across the ex vivo response, the dominant clonotypes were HLA-C-restricted CMV-specific TCR beta clonotypes.

The sample consisted of cultured CD8+ T cells from PBMCs, taken from culture after CMV antigen stimulation. The V and J genes are TRBV11-2 and TRBJ2-1, with 12 bases that match TRBD2. The receptor was isolated from a human donor in good health (CMV status not recorded). Some clones in this sample may be carry-over from other donors' samples. CDR3 DNA sequence: TGTGCCAGCAGCCCTCTAGCGGGGGGGCTGGATGAGCAGTTCTTC. It codes for CASSPLAGGLDEQFF.